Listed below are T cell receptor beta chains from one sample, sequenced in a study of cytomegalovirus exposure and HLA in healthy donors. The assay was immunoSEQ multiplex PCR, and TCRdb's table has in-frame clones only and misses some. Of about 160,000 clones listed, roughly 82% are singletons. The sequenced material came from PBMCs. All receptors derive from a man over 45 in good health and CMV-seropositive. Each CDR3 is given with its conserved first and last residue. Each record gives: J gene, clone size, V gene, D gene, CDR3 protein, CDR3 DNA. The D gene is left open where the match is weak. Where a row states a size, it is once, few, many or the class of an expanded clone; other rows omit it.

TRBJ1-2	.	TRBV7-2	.	CTSSLSVDSYGYTF	TGTACCAGCAGCTTAAGCGTCGACAGCTATGGCTACACCTTC
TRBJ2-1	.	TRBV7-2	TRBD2	CASRRTAGGNYNEQFF	TGTGCCAGCAGAAGAACAGCGGGGGGAAATTACAATGAGCAGTTCTTC
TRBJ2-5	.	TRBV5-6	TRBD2	CASSLGGAGGETQYF	TGTGCCAGCAGCTTGGGAGGAGCGGGGGGAGAGACCCAGTACTTC
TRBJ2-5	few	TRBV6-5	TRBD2	CASNRLAGETQYF	TGTGCCAGCAATCGACTAGCGGGGGAGACCCAGTACTTC
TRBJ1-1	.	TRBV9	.	CASRGVNTEAFF	TGTGCCAGCCGGGGGGTGAACACTGAAGCTTTCTTT
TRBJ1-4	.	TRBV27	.	CASRRGTTNEKLFF	TGTGCCAGCAGGAGAGGAACAACTAATGAAAAACTGTTTTTT
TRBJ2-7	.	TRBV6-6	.	CASSHSYEQYF	TGTGCCAGCAGTCACTCCTACGAGCAGTACTTC
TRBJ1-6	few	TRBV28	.	CASSQGQHYNSPLHF	TGTGCCAGCAGTCAAGGACAGCACTATAATTCACCCCTCCACTTT
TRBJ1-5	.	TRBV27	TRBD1	CASSSRGEHQPQHF	TGTGCCAGCAGTTCCAGGGGGGAACATCAGCCCCAGCATTTT
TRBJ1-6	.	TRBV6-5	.	CASSPRGSHSPLHF	TGTGCCAGCAGTCCCAGGGGATCCCATTCACCCCTCCACTTT
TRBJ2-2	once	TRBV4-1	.	CASSQDHRGYTGELFF	TGCGCCAGCAGCCAAGACCATAGGGGTTACACCGGGGAGCTGTTTTTT
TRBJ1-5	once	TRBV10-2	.	CASSEGGVENQPQHF	TGCGCCAGCAGTGAGGGAGGTGTCGAAAATCAGCCCCAGCATTTT
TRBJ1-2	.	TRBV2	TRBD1	CASRLDRGRGYTF	TGTGCCAGCAGATTGGACAGGGGTCGTGGCTACACCTTC
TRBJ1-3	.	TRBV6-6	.	CASIPGDSGNTIYF	TGTGCCAGCATTCCCGGGGACTCTGGAAACACCATATATTTT
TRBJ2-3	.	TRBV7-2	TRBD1	CASSRTGALADTDTQYF	TGTGCCAGCAGCCGTACAGGGGCGCTAGCCGACACAGATACGCAGTATTTT
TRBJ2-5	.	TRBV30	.	CAWSSGDIQETQYF	TGTGCCTGGAGTTCTGGGGACATACAAGAGACCCAGTACTTC
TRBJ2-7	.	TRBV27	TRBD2	CASSFTSGPYEQYF	TGTGCCAGCAGTTTTACTAGCGGACCCTACGAGCAGTACTTC
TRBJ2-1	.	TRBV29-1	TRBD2	CSVGLAGVNEQFF	TGCAGCGTTGGCCTAGCGGGAGTGAATGAGCAGTTCTTC
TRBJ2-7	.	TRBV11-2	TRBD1	CASRPAGQVTYEQYF	TGTGCCAGCAGACCTGCGGGACAGGTAACCTACGAGCAGTACTTC
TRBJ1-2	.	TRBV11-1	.	CASSLDSYGYTF	TGTGCCAGCAGCTTAGACAGCTATGGCTACACCTTC
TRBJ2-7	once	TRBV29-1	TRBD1	CSVVRDRGYEQYF	TGCAGCGTTGTGCGGGACAGGGGCTACGAGCAGTACTTC
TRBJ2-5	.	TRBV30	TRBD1	CAWSVPTTGGETQYF	TGTGCCTGGAGTGTACCGACAACAGGGGGAGAGACCCAGTACTTC
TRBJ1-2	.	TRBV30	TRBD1	CAWGQGYGYTF	TGTGCCTGGGGACAGGGGTATGGCTACACCTTC
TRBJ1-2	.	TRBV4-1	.	CASSQLGQGGVPVYTF	TGCGCCAGCAGCCAACTCGGGCAGGGTGGAGTCCCTGTCTACACCTTC
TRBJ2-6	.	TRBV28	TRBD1	CASSEDRGRYAGANVLTF	TGTGCCAGCAGTGAAGACAGGGGGCGTTACGCTGGGGCCAACGTCCTGACTTTC
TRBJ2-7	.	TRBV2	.	CASSDRRLGAYEQYF	TGTGCCAGCAGTGATCGGAGACTTGGGGCCTACGAGCAGTACTTC
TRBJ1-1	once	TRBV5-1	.	CASSRSSPQIGNTEAFF	TGCGCCAGCAGCAGATCATCGCCACAGATAGGGAACACTGAAGCTTTCTTT
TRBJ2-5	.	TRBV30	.	CAWMPMAGNGGETQYF	TGTGCCTGGATGCCCATGGCGGGGAACGGGGGAGAGACCCAGTACTTC
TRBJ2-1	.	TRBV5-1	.	CASRPDGGGENEQFF	TGCGCCAGCAGACCGGACGGAGGTGGGGAGAACGAGCAGTTCTTC
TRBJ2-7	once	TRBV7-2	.	CASSFQRQTYEQYF	TGTGCCAGCAGCTTCCAGAGGCAGACCTACGAGCAGTACTTC
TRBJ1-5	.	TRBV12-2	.	CASRPPGGNQPQHF	TGTGCAAGTCGTCCCCCGGGGGGCAATCAGCCCCAGCATTTT
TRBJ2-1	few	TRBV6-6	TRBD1	CASSLGQSSYNEQFF	TGTGCCAGCAGCCTGGGACAGAGCTCCTACAATGAGCAGTTCTTC
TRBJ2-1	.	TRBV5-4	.	CASSHNRAPYNEQFF	TGTGCCAGCAGCCACAACAGGGCCCCCTACAATGAGCAGTTCTTC
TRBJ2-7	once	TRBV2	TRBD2	CASTPSGASYEQYF	TGTGCCAGCACCCCTAGCGGGGCCTCCTACGAGCAGTACTTC
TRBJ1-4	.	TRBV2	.	CASSLQGANEKLFF	TGTGCCAGCAGCCTACAGGGAGCTAATGAAAAACTGTTTTTT
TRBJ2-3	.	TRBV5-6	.	CASSGLTRGTGDTQYF	TGTGCCAGCAGCGGCCTTACGAGGGGGACCGGAGATACGCAGTATTTT
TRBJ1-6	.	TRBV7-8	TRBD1	CASRTGYNSPLHF	TGTGCCAGCAGGACAGGGTATAATTCACCCCTCCACTTT
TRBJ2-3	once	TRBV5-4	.	CASSFRGTDTQYF	TGTGCCAGCAGCTTCCGGGGAACAGATACGCAGTATTTT
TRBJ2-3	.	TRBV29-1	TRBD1	CSVEQGRNTDTQYF	TGCAGCGTGGAACAGGGGCGGAACACAGATACGCAGTATTTT
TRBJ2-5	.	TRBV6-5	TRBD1	CATWGQYQETQYF	TGTGCCACCTGGGGACAGTACCAAGAGACCCAGTACTTC
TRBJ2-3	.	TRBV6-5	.	CASSYTPRTDTQYF	TGTGCCAGCAGTTACACCCCCAGAACAGATACGCAGTATTTT
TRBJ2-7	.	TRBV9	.	CASSPGDQSYEQYF	TGTGCCAGCAGCCCAGGGGATCAGTCCTACGAGCAGTACTTC
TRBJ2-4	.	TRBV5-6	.	CASSLLTREPHF	TGTGCCAGCAGCTTACTCACCCGAGAGCCGCACTTC
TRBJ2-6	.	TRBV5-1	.	CASSPVTGANVLTF	TGCGCCAGCAGCCCAGTGACTGGGGCCAACGTCCTGACTTTC
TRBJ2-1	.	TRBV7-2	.	CASSLKFGGNEQFF	TGTGCCAGCAGCCTGAAATTTGGGGGGAATGAGCAGTTCTTC
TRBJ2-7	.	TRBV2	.	CASSEPRVPYEQYF	TGTGCCAGCAGTGAGCCCAGGGTCCCCTACGAGCAGTACTTC
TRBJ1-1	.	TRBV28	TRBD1	CASSEQGRGAFF	TGTGCCAGCAGTGAACAGGGGCGAGGAGCTTTCTTT
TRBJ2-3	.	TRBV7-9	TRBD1	CSSSLDGQGVADTQYF	TGTTCCAGCAGCTTAGACGGACAGGGAGTTGCAGATACGCAGTATTTT
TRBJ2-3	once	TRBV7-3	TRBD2	CASSLNPSAGAQYF	TGTGCCAGCAGCTTAAATCCCTCGGCGGGAGCGCAGTATTTT
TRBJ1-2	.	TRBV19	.	CASSITAGGRATYGYTF	TGTGCCAGTAGTATAACGGCGGGGGGCAGGGCCACCTATGGCTACACCTTC
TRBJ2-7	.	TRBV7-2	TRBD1	CASSPRQGTYEQYF	TGTGCCAGCAGCCCTAGACAGGGGACCTACGAGCAGTACTTC
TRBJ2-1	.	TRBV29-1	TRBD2	CSVGGRDEQFF	TGCAGCGTTGGCGGGAGAGATGAGCAGTTCTTC
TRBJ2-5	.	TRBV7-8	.	CASSLGRETQYF	TGTGCCAGCAGCTTAGGTCGAGAGACCCAGTACTTC
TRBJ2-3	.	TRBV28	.	CASSLQGTDTQYF	TGTGCCAGCAGTTTACAGGGCACAGATACGCAGTATTTT
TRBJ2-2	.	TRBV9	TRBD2	CASSIPGLAGVSTGELFF	TGTGCCAGCAGCATCCCGGGACTAGCGGGAGTATCCACCGGGGAGCTGTTTTTT
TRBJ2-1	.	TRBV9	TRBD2	CASSVTSGGQGQFF	TGTGCCAGCAGCGTGACTAGCGGGGGCCAGGGGCAGTTCTTC
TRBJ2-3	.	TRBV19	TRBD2	CASSAPGREGTDTQYF	TGTGCCAGTAGTGCCCCAGGGCGGGAGGGCACAGATACGCAGTATTTT
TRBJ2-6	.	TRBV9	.	CASSAGSYSGANGLTF	TGTGCCAGCAGCGCCGGCAGTTACTCTGGGGCCAACGGCCTGACTTTC
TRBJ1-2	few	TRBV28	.	CASSFRGAYGYTF	TGTGCCAGCAGTTTCCGGGGGGCGTATGGCTACACCTTC